Listed here are 25 T cell receptor beta chains from one sample, sequenced in a study of molecular identifiers for immune sequencing clone quantification. TCRdb ran MiXCR on the PCR reads and lists one entry per CDR3 protein. Among around 470,000 distinct CDR3 sequences listed, about a fifth were seen once. The sequencing input was naive CD8+ T cells from blood, with Jurkat cell RNA spiked in. The subset: FACS-sorted CD8+CD4-CCR7+CD45RA+ naive T cells. These TCRs come from a human donor in good health. Some libraries in this study had Jurkat cell RNA spiked in.

In its sample, this clonotype was seen many times. The chain employs TRBV6-5 and TRBJ1-1; no definite D call. V was clipped by 5 bases and J by 5 bases, with 15 bases between them. CDR1 MNHEY and CDR2 SVGAGI come from the germline V gene. The CDR3 runs to 14 residues. For the CDR3, the DNA is TGTGCCAGCAGTCCACCCCTTCGAAGGACTGAAGCTTTCTTT. It specifies CASSPPLRRTEAFF.

This clonotype occurred many times. The J gene is TRBJ2-5, the V gene TRBV20-1, with 13 bases lining up with TRBD2. The CDR3 extends over 18 amino acids. Per germline, CDR1 DFQATT and CDR2 SNEGSKA (reference sequence). The trim removed 3 bases at V and 2 bases at J, leaving 12 bases unmatched. CDR3 coding DNA: TGCAGTGCTAGGGCCGGGACTAGCGGGGCTCCACCGCAAGAGACCCAGTACTTC. Amino acid sequence: CSARAGTSGAPPQETQYF.

The V and J genes are TRBV5-4 and TRBJ2-7; TRBD1 might be the D (6 bases). This CDR3 is built from 14 residues. In germline, CDR1 is SGHNT, CDR2 YYREEE (reference sequence). V lost 1 base and J 1 base, leaving 9 bases between the germline ends. The CDR3 DNA follows: TGTGCCAGCAGCTTGCCAGGGGAATCCTACGAGCAGTACTTC. The encoded protein is CASSLPGESYEQYF.

Details on this clonotype: A clone one base away is much larger, so this may be a read error. V gene TRBV29-1 combines with J gene TRBJ1-2; D is ambiguous. This CDR3 has 11 amino acids. V was clipped by 3 bases and J by 4 bases, with 6 bases between them. Per germline, CDR1 SQVTM and CDR2 ANQGSEA. The DNA for the CDR3 is TGCAGCGTTGACGACGGCTATGGCTACACCTTC. It translates to CSVDDGYGYTF.

As regards this clonotype: The junction departs from the called germline gene at one end, perhaps through a read error. J is TRBJ2-1 and V is TRBV3-1; D unclear. CDR1 is LGHDT, CDR2 YNNKEL, per germline (reference sequence). This CDR3 region has 11 residues. CDR3 in amino acids: CAGSANNEQFF. CDR3 DNA sequence: TGTGCCGGCAGCGCAAACAATGAGCAGTTCTTC.

The CDR3: CASSASWVPTYEQYF. The CDR3 nucleotides are TGTGCCAGCAGCGCATCCTGGGTACCTACCTACGAGCAGTACTTC. V gene TRBV9 combines with J gene TRBJ2-7; D gene unclear. This CDR3 contains 15 residues. The germline CDR1 and CDR2 sequences are SGDLS and YYNGEE. Trimming cost V 3 bases and J 2 bases, with 15 bases left between them.

The chain uses TRBV3-1 and TRBJ1-5, with D hard to call. V shed 0 bases and J shed 7 bases, with 13 bases lying between them. Germline loops: CDR1 LGHDT, CDR2 YNNKEL (reference sequence). This CDR3 has 15 residues. The CDR3 DNA is TGTGCCAGCAGCCAAGATTGGCGAAACACCCAGCCCCAGCATTTT. Translated, it gives CASSQDWRNTQPQHF.

This clonotype was counted only a few times. The V call is TRBV30, the J call TRBJ2-7, with D possibly TRBD1 on 7 matching bases. The ends were cut back, 3 bases at V and 3 bases at J, with 12 bases in the middle. Per the germline V gene, CDR1 is GTSNPN and CDR2 is SVGIG (reference sequence). The CDR3 extends over 13 amino acids. CDR3 sequence (DNA): TGTGCCTGGAGAGCAGGGGGAGGCTACGAGCAGTACTTC. Translation gives CAWRAGGGYEQYF.

The table lists this clonotype with many counts. This rearrangement joins TRBV9 to TRBJ2-7; D call uncertain. The germline V gene encodes CDR1 SGDLS and CDR2 YYNGEE. The CDR3 has 12 residues. Deletions cut 4 bases from V and 5 bases from J, with 10 bases between. CDR3 sequence (DNA): TGTGCCAGCAGCTCCGAGATCGACGAGCAGTACTTC. It is translated as CASSSEIDEQYF.

At least ten counts were recorded for this clonotype. This CDR3 reads CASSLTDWGTSTDTQYF. DNA of the CDR3: TGTGCCAGCAGTTTGACCGACTGGGGGACTAGCACAGATACGCAGTATTTT. The rearrangement links TRBV28 to TRBJ2-3, with D possibly being TRBD2 (6 bases). Trimming took 3 bases from V and 0 from J, leaving 16 bases between them. The CDR3 is made up of 17 amino acids. Germline CDR1 MDHEN, CDR2 SYDVKM.

This chain links TRBV7-6 with TRBJ2-7, with 9 nucleotides matching TRBD2. Trimming cost V 0 bases and J 5 bases; bases outside gene matches: 5. The CDR3 length is 15 residues. Germline V CDR1 and CDR2: SGHVS, FNYEAQ. The CDR3 DNA sequence: TGTGCCAGCAGCTTAGCGGCTAGCGGGGACAACGAGCAGTACTTC. This encodes CASSLAASGDNEQYF.

Points on this clonotype: This may come from a read error, since a much larger clone is one base off. The chain uses TRBV5-6 and TRBJ2-3, with D unclear. The CDR3 is made up of 16 amino acids. CDR1 is SGHDT, CDR2 YYEEEE, per germline. DNA for the CDR3: TGTGCCAGCAACTTGGCCCTCGGCACCCACACAGATACGCAGTATTTT. Protein: CASNLALGTHTDTQYF.

V gene TRBV19 combines with J gene TRBJ2-2; TRBD1 matches at 8 bases. The CDR3 runs to 17 residues. V trimming: 1 base; J trimming: 5 bases; junction bases outside the gene matches: 9. The germline V gene encodes CDR1 LNHDA and CDR2 SQIVND (reference sequence). The CDR3 region is CASSIAVWTGNTGELFF. CDR3 sequence (DNA): TGTGCCAGTAGTATAGCGGTCTGGACAGGGAATACCGGGGAGCTGTTTTTT.

This clonotype was detected ten times or more. This CDR3 reads CASSYSPGSSYEQYF. The CDR3 DNA follows: TGTGCCAGCAGTTACTCTCCCGGGAGCTCCTACGAGCAGTACTTC. The chain combines TRBV6-6 with TRBJ2-7, with a possible D match to TRBD2 (6 bases). Germline CDR1 and CDR2: MNHNY and SVGAGI (reference sequence). The CDR3 covers 15 residues. With 0 bases removed from V and 0 bases from J, the gap between germline ends came to 9 bases.

This clonotype was recorded a few times. J is TRBJ2-7 and V is TRBV6-1, with 9 nucleotides matching TRBD1. In germline, CDR1 is MNHNS, CDR2 SASEGT. This CDR3 is 15 amino acids long. With V trimmed by 7 bases and J by 2 bases, 9 bases remained unmatched. CDR3: CASNEKDRGPYEQYF. For the CDR3, the DNA is TGTGCCAGCAATGAGAAGGACAGGGGACCCTACGAGCAGTACTTC.

V and J are TRBV20-1 and TRBJ2-7, with D perhaps TRBD2 (6 bases). This CDR3 comprises 14 residues. Germline CDR1 reads DFQATT; CDR2 reads SNEGSKA (reference sequence). V lost 4 bases and J lost 0, with 13 bases in between. CDR3 amino acids: CSAIYSSASYEQYF. In DNA, the CDR3 is TGCAGTGCTATTTATTCTAGCGCCTCCTACGAGCAGTACTTC.

This clonotype was detected many times. J is TRBJ2-3 and V is TRBV12-3 or TRBV12-4; TRBD1 or TRBD2 may be the D gene (5 bases each). The CDR3 consists of 16 residues. V lost 5 bases and J 4 bases, leaving 19 bases between the germline ends. CDR3 region: CASSMLGVAGADTQYF. CDR3 DNA: TGTGCCAGCAGTATGCTAGGGGTAGCCGGGGCAGATACGCAGTATTTT.

This clonotype has at least ten counts. This sequence joins TRBV5-4 and TRBJ2-5, with D unclear. V gave up 5 bases and J gave up 2 bases, with 10 bases separating them. CDR1 is SGHNT, CDR2 YYREEE, per germline (reference sequence). The CDR3 totals 13 residues. The CDR3 protein is CASRMALQETQYF. CDR3 sequence (DNA): TGTGCCAGCAGAATGGCCCTACAAGAGACCCAGTACTTC.

There are a few counts of this clonotype. The chain employs TRBV18 and TRBJ2-6, with D perhaps matching TRBD1 (5 bases). Germline-derived CDR1 and CDR2 are KGHSH and LQKENI. The ends were cut back, 0 bases at V and 0 bases at J, with 12 bases in the middle. The CDR3 consists of 18 residues. In DNA, the CDR3 is TGTGCCAGCTCACCACCGAGGACACCCGCCTCTGGGGCCAACGTCCTGACTTTC. Protein product: CASSPPRTPASGANVLTF. The complete variable domain, with remaining parts taken from reference TRBV18 and TRBJ2-6, reads NAGVMQNPRHLVRRRGQEARLRCSPMKGHSHVYWYRQLPEEGLKFMVYLQKENIIDESGMPKERFSAEFPKEGPSILRIQQVVRGDSAAYFCASSPPRTPASGANVLTFGAGSRLTVL.

Concerning this clonotype: This may arise from a read error, as a much more abundant clone is one base away. The J gene is TRBJ2-4, the V gene TRBV28; the D gene could be TRBD1 or TRBD2 (5 bases each). This CDR3 spans 13 amino acids. V was trimmed by 6 bases and J by 2 bases, leaving 8 bases between them. In germline, CDR1 is MDHEN, CDR2 SYDVKM. CDR3 nucleotides: TGTGCCAGCAGCGAGGGGCCCAAAAACATTCAGTACTTC. Its translation: CASSEGPKNIQYF. The entire variable domain, with the rest obtained from reference TRBV28 and TRBJ2-4, is as follows: DVKVTQSSRYLVKRTGEKVFLECVQDMDHENMFWYRQDPGLGLRLIYFSYDVKMKEKGDIPEGYSVSREKKERFSLILESASTNQTSMYLCASSEGPKNIQYFGAGTRLSVL.

This clonotype was picked up a small number of times. The chain couples TRBV3-1 to TRBJ2-2; 12 bases are shared with TRBD2. The germline V gene has CDR1 LGHDT and CDR2 YNNKEL (reference sequence). This CDR3 has 18 residues. With 4 bases clipped from V and 4 bases from J, the junction kept 10 bases outside the gene matches. The CDR3 region is CASSLLGLAGPSTGELFF. The CDR3 nucleotides are TGTGCCAGCAGCCTTCTCGGACTAGCGGGACCGAGCACCGGGGAGCTGTTTTTT. Drawing the rest from reference TRBV3-1 and TRBJ2-2, the complete variable domain is DTAVSQTPKYLVTQMGNDKSIKCEQNLGHDTMYWYKQDSKKFLKIMFSYNNKELIINETVPNRFSPKSPDKAHLNLHINSLELGDSAVYFCASSLLGLAGPSTGELFFGEGSRLTVL.

This clonotype was recorded many times. V gene TRBV7-9 combines with J gene TRBJ2-3; D call uncertain. With 5 bases removed from V and 0 bases from J, the gap between germline ends came to 6 bases. This CDR3 region has 13 residues. Germline loops: CDR1 SEHNR, CDR2 FQNEAQ (reference sequence). The CDR3: CASSDPSTDTQYF. The CDR3 DNA sequence: TGTGCCAGCAGCGATCCCAGCACAGATACGCAGTATTTT.

The J gene is TRBJ1-1, the V gene TRBV12-3 or TRBV12-4, with a weak D call TRBD1 (6 bases). Trimming removed 7 bases from V and 5 bases from J, with 23 bases in between. This CDR3 region has 16 residues. CDR3 sequence: CASTGPRGGITTEAFF. CDR3 coding DNA: TGTGCCAGCACTGGTCCCAGAGGGGGGATCACTACTGAAGCTTTCTTT.

This clonotype appeared a few times. The chain recombines TRBV19 with TRBJ2-3; a possible D gene is TRBD2 (6 bases). Per germline, CDR1 LNHDA and CDR2 SQIVND (reference sequence). The germline V and J ends were trimmed by 7 bases and 0 bases, with 11 bases remaining between them. The CDR3 runs 14 residues. CDR3: CASNRDFSTDTQYF. CDR3 nucleotide sequence: TGTGCCAGTAACCGGGACTTTAGCACAGATACGCAGTATTTT.

Concerning this clonotype: A much larger clone differs by one base, so this may be a read error. CDR3 sequence reads: CASSPTGSPYGQYF. CDR3 sequence (DNA): TGTGCCAGCAGCCCGACAGGGAGCCCCTACGGGCAGTACTTC. This chain links TRBV7-9 with TRBJ2-7; 7 bases align to TRBD1. CDR1 and CDR2 from the germline V gene are SEHNR and FQNEAQ (reference sequence). The CDR3 is 14 amino acids.